This TCR beta chain was recorded in a study of cytomegalovirus exposure and HLA in healthy donors. The germline gives CDR1 LNHNV, CDR2 YYDKDF (reference sequence). CDR3 length equals 15 residues. V lost 1 base and J lost 2, with 12 bases in between. PCR employed 60 Vbeta and 13 Jbeta primers. Produced via immunoSEQ multiplex PCR; TCRdb's table is partial and in-frame only. The data hold some 45,000 clones, with 75% to 90% observed a single time. The TCR sequence derives from a woman aged 40 to 50 in good health and CMV-seropositive. The rearrangement joins TRBV15 to TRBJ2-7, with D possibly TRBD2 on 5 matching bases. The sequenced sample consisted of PBMCs. The CDR3 protein is CATSRGGGSPYEQYF. For the CDR3, the DNA is TGTGCCACCAGCAGAGGTGGCGGGTCCCCCTACGAGCAGTACTTC.